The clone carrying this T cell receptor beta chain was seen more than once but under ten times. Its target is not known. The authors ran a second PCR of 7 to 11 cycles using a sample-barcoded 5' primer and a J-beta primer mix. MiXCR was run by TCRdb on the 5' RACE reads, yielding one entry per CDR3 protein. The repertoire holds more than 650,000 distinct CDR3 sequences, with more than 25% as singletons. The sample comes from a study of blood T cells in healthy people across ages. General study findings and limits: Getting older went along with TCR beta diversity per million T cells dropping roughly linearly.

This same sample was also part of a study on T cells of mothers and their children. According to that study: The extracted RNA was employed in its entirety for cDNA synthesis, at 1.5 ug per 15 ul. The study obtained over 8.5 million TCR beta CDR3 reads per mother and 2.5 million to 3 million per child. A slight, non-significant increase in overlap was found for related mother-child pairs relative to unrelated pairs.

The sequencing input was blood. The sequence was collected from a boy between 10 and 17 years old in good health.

CDR3 sequence: CASSRAGKLFF. The CDR3 DNA is TGCGCCAGCAGCAGGGCGGGAAAACTGTTTTTT. The chain uses TRBV10-2 and TRBJ1-4; D perhaps matches TRBD1 (5 bases). Germline V CDR1 and CDR2: WSHSY, SAAADI. This CDR3 has 11 residues. Trimming stripped 6 bases from V and 10 bases from J, with 9 bases between.